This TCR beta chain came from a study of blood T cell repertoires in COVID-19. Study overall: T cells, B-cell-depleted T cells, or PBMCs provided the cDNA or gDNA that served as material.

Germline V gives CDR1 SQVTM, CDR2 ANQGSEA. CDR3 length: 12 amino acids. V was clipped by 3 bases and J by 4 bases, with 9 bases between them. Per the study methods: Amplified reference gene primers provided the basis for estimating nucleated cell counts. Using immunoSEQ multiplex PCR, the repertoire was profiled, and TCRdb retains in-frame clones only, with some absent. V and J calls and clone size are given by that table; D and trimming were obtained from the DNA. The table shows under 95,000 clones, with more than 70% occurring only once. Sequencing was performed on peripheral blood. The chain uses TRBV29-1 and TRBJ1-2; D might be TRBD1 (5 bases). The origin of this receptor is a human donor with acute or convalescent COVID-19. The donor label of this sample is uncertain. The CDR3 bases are TGCAGCGTTGACAGGGCCTTCTATGGCTACACCTTC. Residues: CSVDRAFYGYTF.